Following are 28 T cell receptor beta chains from one sample sequenced in a study of early T cells in non-severe SARS-CoV-2 infection. TCRdb reprocessed the 5' RACE reads with MiXCR, giving one entry per CDR3 protein. This sample has 20,000 to 25,000 distinct CDR3 sequences; less than 5.5% occur once, and the top ten carry around 11%. Sequenced input: whole blood. The receptor set was obtained from an adult who was a healthcare worker with PCR-confirmed SARS-CoV-2 infection or an uninfected control (not recorded which).

There are many counts of this clonotype. The chain uses TRBV20-1 and TRBJ2-3, with D hard to call. The V end lost 4 bases, the J end lost 2 bases, and 16 bases lay between the germline ends. The CDR3 has 15 amino acids. Looked up from germline, CDR1 is DFQATT and CDR2 is SNEGSKA (reference sequence). In nucleotides, the CDR3 is TGCAGTGCTATTCCTTCGGTAGTCGTCACAGATACGCAGTATTTT. Translation gives CSAIPSVVVTDTQYF.

This clonotype was seen many times. V and J are TRBV12-5 and TRBJ2-1, with D perhaps TRBD2 (6 bases). Germline CDR1 is LGHNT and CDR2 is FRNRAP. CDR3 length equals 15 residues. The V end lost 1 base, the J end lost 4 bases, and 11 bases lay between the germline ends. CDR3 coding DNA: TGTGCTAGTGGTTTGGGGAGCGGGCAATACAATGAGCAGTTCTTC. It is translated as CASGLGSGQYNEQFF.

This clonotype was counted between two and nine times. In nucleotides, the CDR3 is TGTGCCAGCAGTTTGGAGGGAAACAGATTATACGAGCAGTACTTC. Amino acids: CASSLEGNRLYEQYF. The rearrangement joins TRBV27 to TRBJ2-7; possible D gene TRBD2, 6 bases. Looked up from germline, CDR1 is MNHEY and CDR2 is SMNVEV (reference sequence). With 3 bases removed from V and 4 bases from J, the gap between germline ends came to 16 bases. This CDR3 spans 15 amino acids.

This clonotype was seen many times. The chain couples TRBV10-3 to TRBJ1-6, with D tentatively TRBD1 (5 bases). V was cut by 3 bases and J by 0 bases, with 9 bases left in between. This CDR3 region has 16 residues. Germline V gene lookup returns CDR1 ENHRY and CDR2 SYGVKD. The CDR3 sequence: CAISEGGGSYNSPLHF. Here the CDR3 DNA reads TGTGCCATCAGTGAAGGCGGGGGCTCCTATAATTCACCCCTCCACTTT.

The rearrangement joins TRBV10-3 to TRBJ2-3; 9 bases match TRBD2. The CDR3 runs 16 residues. CDR1 is ENHRY, CDR2 SYGVKD, per germline. The J segment lost 0 bases and the V segment lost 5 bases, leaving 6 bases of the junction unmatched. This CDR3 is CAISWEAGGSTDTQYF. CDR3 coding DNA: TGTGCCATCAGTTGGGAAGCGGGGGGCAGCACAGATACGCAGTATTTT.

This clonotype was observed many times. The V gene is TRBV7-2, the J gene TRBJ1-6, with D perhaps matching TRBD1 (5 bases). CDR1 and CDR2 from the germline V gene are SGHTA and FQGNSA. CDR3 length: 15 amino acids. Trimming took 2 bases from V and 9 from J, leaving 14 bases between them. CDR3 nucleotide sequence: TGTGCCAGCAGCTTACGTTTGGGGGTATTTTCACCCCTCCACTTT. As protein: CASSLRLGVFSPLHF.

This clonotype was seen only a few times. This rearrangement joins TRBV27 to TRBJ1-6; possibly TRBD1 for D (5 bases). Germline loops: CDR1 MNHEY, CDR2 SMNVEV (reference sequence). There are 13 residues in the CDR3. Deletions cut 3 bases from V and 16 bases from J, with 16 bases between. CDR3 loop: CASSLYGQEVLHF. In DNA, the CDR3 is TGTGCCAGCAGTTTGTATGGACAAGAGGTACTCCACTTT.

This clonotype was detected a few times. This rearrangement joins TRBV5-1 to TRBJ2-7; 8 positions match TRBD2. The CDR3 length is 13 residues. The J segment lost 6 bases and the V segment lost 5 bases, leaving 7 bases of the junction unmatched. Germline loops: CDR1 SGHRS, CDR2 YFSETQ. CDR3 in DNA: TGCGCCAGCAGGAGTAGCGGGAATGGCGAGCAGTACTTC. This encodes CASRSSGNGEQYF.

This clonotype appeared many times. This chain connects TRBV7-9 to TRBJ2-1, with 9 bases that match TRBD1. Germline trimming cut 2 bases from V and 6 bases from J; bases unmatched to any gene: 5. CDR3 length: 15 amino acids. Looked up from germline, CDR1 is SEHNR and CDR2 is FQNEAQ (reference sequence). The CDR3 spells CASSLTGGSFNEQFF. The CDR3 coding sequence is TGTGCCAGCAGCTTAACAGGGGGCTCTTTCAATGAGCAGTTCTTC.

In this sample, this clonotype turned up many times. This chain uses TRBV7-6 with TRBJ1-4; TRBD1 might be the D (6 bases). Germline V lookup: CDR1 SGHVS, CDR2 FNYEAQ. This CDR3 is built from 16 residues. Trimming shortened V by 1 base and J by 5 bases, and 14 bases separated the two germline ends. CDR3 amino acids: CASSLVTGHMNEKLFF. In DNA form, the CDR3 reads TGTGCCAGCAGCTTAGTCACGGGACATATGAATGAAAAACTGTTTTTT.

This clonotype was found many times. J is TRBJ1-5 and V is TRBV20-1, with TRBD1 identical over 7 bases. V was pared by 4 bases and J by 3 bases, with 3 bases of the junction left unmatched. CDR3 length: 13 amino acids. Germline CDR1 reads DFQATT; CDR2 reads SNEGSKA (reference sequence). CDR3 protein: CSATTGVNQPQHF. In DNA, the CDR3 is TGCAGTGCTACTACAGGGGTCAATCAGCCCCAGCATTTT.

This clonotype has ten or more counts. V gene TRBV6-7 combines with J gene TRBJ2-7, with 8 bases that match TRBD1. TRBV6-7 is an ORF; its function is uncertain. With V trimmed by 6 bases and J by 5 bases, 9 bases remained unmatched. CDR3 length: 14 residues. The DNA for the CDR3 is TGTGCCAGCAGCCGACAGGGGATTATAGACGAGCAGTACGTC. Protein product: CASSRQGIIDEQYV.

This clonotype has just a few counts. The chain couples TRBV29-1 to TRBJ1-1, with no clear D. CDR1 and CDR2 from the germline V gene are SQVTM and ANQGSEA. The germline V and J ends were trimmed by 7 bases and 1 base, with 10 bases remaining between them. The CDR3 spans 12 residues. The CDR3 sequence is CSADMSNTEAFF. The CDR3 coding sequence is TGCAGCGCCGACATGTCGAACACTGAAGCTTTCTTT.

This clonotype occurred many times. The V call is TRBV19, the J call TRBJ1-5, with D maybe TRBD1 (5 bases). The CDR3 runs 14 residues. Trimming removed 3 bases from V and 5 bases from J, with 11 bases in between. Germline V CDR1 and CDR2: LNHDA, SQIVND (reference sequence). This CDR3 is CASSILGRDQPQHF. For the CDR3, the DNA is TGTGCCAGTAGTATCCTTGGCAGGGATCAGCCCCAGCATTTT.

This clonotype was seen ten or more times. The rearrangement links TRBV20-1 to TRBJ1-2; D not resolved. The V end lost 4 bases, the J end lost 4 bases, and 10 bases lay between the germline ends. The germline V gene has CDR1 DFQATT and CDR2 SNEGSKA (reference sequence). CDR3 length: 12 residues. The CDR3 region has the DNA TGCAGTGCTACGATAGGAGGCTATGGCTACACCTTC. Protein sequence: CSATIGGYGYTF.

At least ten counts were recorded for this clonotype. J is TRBJ2-5 and V is TRBV29-1; D is unclear. Germline V lookup: CDR1 SQVTM, CDR2 ANQGSEA. The V end lost 3 bases, the J end lost 1 base, and 12 bases lay between the germline ends. The CDR3 runs 14 residues. CDR3 sequence reads: CSVEGGDSQETQYF. Written as DNA, the CDR3 is TGCAGCGTTGAGGGCGGAGACTCCCAAGAGACCCAGTACTTC.

This clonotype has only a few counts. The chain couples TRBV5-1 to TRBJ1-6, with a possible D match to TRBD1 (5 bases). The CDR3 extends over 15 amino acids. Germline V gene data show CDR1 as SGHRS and CDR2 as YFSETQ. Trimming pared 0 bases from V and 6 bases from J, leaving 10 bases between. CDR3 sequence reads: CASSLAGLSNSPLHF. The CDR3 coding sequence is TGCGCCAGCAGCTTGGCAGGGTTGAGTAATTCACCCCTCCACTTT. Full variable domain (rest looked up from reference TRBV5-1 and TRBJ1-6): KAGVTQTPRYLIKTRGQQVTLSCSPISGHRSVSWYQQTPGQGLQFLFEYFSETQRNKGNFPGRFSGRQFSNSRSEMNVSTLELGDSALYLCASSLAGLSNSPLHFGNGTRLTVT.

This clonotype is deemed medium-sized. This sequence joins TRBV7-6 and TRBJ2-1; the D is unclear. Trimming took off 4 bases at V and 10 bases at J, with 8 bases between the two ends. Per germline, CDR1 SGHVS and CDR2 FNYEAQ. The CDR3 is 11 residues long. The CDR3 is CASSSREEQFF. CDR3 in DNA: TGTGCCAGCAGCTCTCGAGAGGAGCAGTTCTTC.

This sequence joins TRBV2 and TRBJ1-6; TRBD1 is a possible D gene (6 bases). The V end lost 6 bases, the J end lost 5 bases, and 14 bases lay between the germline ends. Germline values: CDR1 SNHLY, CDR2 FYNNEI. This CDR3 contains 15 residues. CDR3 sequence (DNA): TGTGCCAGCAGGGCACAGGGTTTGGATAATTCACCCCTCCACTTT. Amino acid sequence: CASRAQGLDNSPLHF.

The V and J genes are TRBV25-1 and TRBJ1-6, with D possibly matching TRBD1 (6 bases). The CDR3 is 15 amino acids. V gave up 7 bases and J gave up 0 bases, with 10 bases separating them. In germline, CDR1 is MGHDK, CDR2 SYGVNS. The CDR3 sequence is CASKPGHSYNSPLHF. The CDR3 DNA reads TGTGCCAGCAAACCGGGACACTCCTATAATTCACCCCTCCACTTT.

This clonotype showed up many times. The chain uses TRBV5-5 and TRBJ2-7, with TRBD1 as a possible D gene (6 bases). The CDR3 spans 15 residues. The germline gives CDR1 SGHKS, CDR2 YYEKEE (reference sequence). V was pared by 1 base and J by 2 bases, with 13 bases between. CDR3 bases: TGTGCCAGCAGCTTGTCCCGGACAGTCACCTACGAGCAGTACGTC. Amino acid sequence: CASSLSRTVTYEQYV.

The chain uses TRBV29-1 and TRBJ2-1; D is undetermined. CDR3 size: 15 residues. V was pared by 0 bases and J by 1 base, with 10 bases between. Germline assignment: CDR1 SQVTM and CDR2 ANQGSEA. CDR3 DNA: TGCAGCGTTGAAGACCCCGCTCTATCCTACAATGAGCAGTTCTTC. This sequence encodes CSVEDPALSYNEQFF.

This clonotype turned up a few times. The chain couples TRBV2 to TRBJ2-2, with D possibly TRBD2 on 5 matching bases. V was cut by 6 bases and J by 5 bases, with 19 bases left in between. CDR1 SNHLY and CDR2 FYNNEI come from the germline V gene. This CDR3 spans 16 amino acids. CDR3 residues: CASSQNGPGSTGELFF. DNA for the CDR3: TGTGCCAGCAGCCAAAATGGGCCGGGGTCGACCGGGGAGCTGTTTTTT.

There are many counts of this clonotype. The chain couples TRBV29-1 to TRBJ1-5, with 7 bases identical to TRBD1. This CDR3 contains 13 residues. V was clipped by 5 bases and J by 3 bases; unmatched bases: 4. Per germline, CDR1 SQVTM and CDR2 ANQGSEA. CDR3 sequence (DNA): TGCAGCGTTCGGACAGGAGACAATCAGCCCCAGCATTTT. Its translation: CSVRTGDNQPQHF.

In regard to this clonotype: This sequence may be a read error, since a much larger clone differs from it by one base. The V call is TRBV7-9, the J call TRBJ2-1, with TRBD2 identical over 11 bases. CDR1 is SEHNR, CDR2 FQNEAQ, per germline (reference sequence). V shed 5 bases and J 9 bases; nucleotides not matched to a gene: 9. The CDR3 sequence is 15 residues long. CDR3 sequence: CASSRTSGSEGEQFF. Here the CDR3 DNA reads TGTGCCAGCAGCCGTACTAGCGGGAGTGAAGGTGAGCAGTTCTTC.

As concerns this clonotype: It may be a read error: a sequence one base away is much more abundant. This chain uses TRBV5-1 with TRBJ1-1; tentative D call: TRBD1 (5 bases). Trimming stripped 2 bases from V and 5 bases from J, with 10 bases between. The germline gives CDR1 SGHRS, CDR2 YFSETQ. The CDR3 is 13 amino acids. The CDR3 sequence: CASSFRGGTEAFF. The CDR3 coding sequence is TGCGCCAGCAGCTTTAGGGGAGGGACTGAAGCTTTCTTT.

This clonotype was detected many times. This rearrangement joins TRBV12-3 or TRBV12-4 to TRBJ2-2; D possibly corresponds to TRBD2 (5 bases). Between the trimmed V and J ends, which lost 2 bases and 5 bases, there was a span of 12 bases. CDR3 length: 15 amino acids. CDR3 in amino acids: CASSLSGGSTGELFF. In nucleotides, the CDR3 is TGTGCCAGCAGTTTAAGTGGCGGGTCGACCGGGGAGCTGTTTTTT.

The chain recombines TRBV20-1 with TRBJ2-7; D not certain. CDR3 length equals 11 residues. The V gene lost 6 bases and the J gene lost 7 bases, with 13 bases spanning the gap. Germline V CDR1 and CDR2: DFQATT, SNEGSKA (reference sequence). Here the CDR3 DNA reads TGCAGTGCCATAAGGGCAATTGAGCAGTACTTC. This sequence encodes CSAIRAIEQYF.